This entry lists 21 T cell receptor beta chains sequenced from one sample in a study of beta chain features in type 1 diabetes. Broader study findings: A moderate, significant TCRB CDR3 shortening appeared in type 1 diabetes across four CD4+ subsets.

Of the isolated RNA, all was reverse transcribed, and so the sequenced material was expressed TCRB transcripts. The data were produced by immunoSEQ multiplex PCR, yet TCRdb's version contains in-frame clones alone and is incomplete. The table records roughly 290,000 clones, about 15% of them present only once. The antigens for these receptors are not known. The sequenced sample consisted of naive CD4+ T cells from blood. The source is a man aged 18-30 years with type 1 diabetes.

The chain has TRBV29-1 and TRBJ2-1, with D possibly TRBD2 on 6 matching bases. V lost 7 bases, J lost 1 base, and 17 bases lay in between. CDR3 length: 15 residues. Germline-derived CDR1 and CDR2 are SQVTM and ANQGSEA. CDR3 sequence: CSALKGTSSYNEQFF. The DNA for the CDR3 is TGCAGCGCCCTAAAGGGGACTTCTTCCTACAATGAGCAGTTCTTC.

This clone was observed a handful of times. This sequence joins TRBV2 and TRBJ1-5, with D perhaps matching TRBD1 (5 bases). Trimming shortened V by 7 bases and J by 0 bases, and 10 bases separated the two germline ends. The CDR3 spans 14 residues. Germline values: CDR1 SNHLY, CDR2 FYNNEI. The CDR3 spells CASTPRGSNQPQHF. CDR3 in DNA: TGTGCCAGCACTCCAAGGGGTAGCAATCAGCCCCAGCATTTT.

The V call is TRBV5-1, the J call TRBJ1-1, with TRBD1 matching over 7 bases. The V and J ends lost 1 base and 3 bases, in that order; junction bases with no gene match: 9. Germline V gene data show CDR1 as SGHRS and CDR2 as YFSETQ. This CDR3 region has 16 residues. CDR3 nucleotide sequence: TGCGCCAGCAGCTTGACCTACACAGGGGCGGACACTGAAGCTTTCTTT. Its protein product is CASSLTYTGADTEAFF. Complete variable domain (other parts from reference TRBV5-1 and TRBJ1-1): KAGVTQTPRYLIKTRGQQVTLSCSPISGHRSVSWYQQTPGQGLQFLFEYFSETQRNKGNFPGRFSGRQFSNSRSEMNVSTLELGDSALYLCASSLTYTGADTEAFFGQGTRLTVV.

This clone was seen only a few times. This chain connects TRBV5-1 to TRBJ2-1; D not certain. In germline, CDR1 is SGHRS, CDR2 YFSETQ. Trimming pared 0 bases from V and 5 bases from J, leaving 6 bases between. The CDR3 is made up of 13 amino acids. The CDR3 loop reads CASSLGLDNEQFF. CDR3 DNA sequence: TGCGCCAGCAGCTTGGGGCTGGACAATGAGCAGTTCTTC.

In this sample, this clone turned up a few times. The chain carries TRBV5-1 and TRBJ2-2; D call uncertain. Per germline, CDR1 SGHRS and CDR2 YFSETQ. The CDR3 runs to 16 residues. V lost 4 bases to trimming and J lost 4 bases, with 17 bases between them. The CDR3 coding sequence is TGCGCCAGCAGCCGAGCTAGTCCTGGCAGCACCGGGGAGCTGTTTTTT. Protein product: CASSRASPGSTGELFF.

The chain combines TRBV9 with TRBJ2-1, with 7 nucleotides matching TRBD1. The CDR3 loop spans 11 amino acids. With V trimmed by 3 bases and J by 15 bases, 6 bases remained unmatched. Germline values: CDR1 SGDLS, CDR2 YYNGEE. The CDR3 sequence: CASSGGGGRFF. The CDR3, as DNA: TGTGCCAGCAGCGGAGGGGGCGGCCGGTTCTTC. The full variable domain, completed using reference TRBV9 and TRBJ2-1, is DSGVTQTPKHLITATGQRVTLRCSPRSGDLSVYWYQQSLDQGLQFLIQYYNGEERAKGNILERFSAQQFPDLHSELNLSSLELGDSALYFCASSGGGGRFFGPGTRLTVL.

This clone turned up a few times. The chain employs TRBV9 and TRBJ2-5; 9 bases are shared with TRBD1. CDR3 length equals 15 residues. J was trimmed by 1 base and V by 4 bases; bases with no gene match: 5. Germline-derived CDR1 and CDR2 are SGDLS and YYNGEE. The CDR3 sequence: CASSSGQGVQETQYF. Here the CDR3 DNA reads TGTGCCAGCAGCTCGGGACAGGGAGTCCAAGAGACCCAGTACTTC.

V usage is TRBV4-2 and J usage is TRBJ2-4; TRBD2 matches 8 bases. Germline CDR1 LGHNA, CDR2 YNFKEQ. V shed 0 bases, J shed 1 base, and the junction held 5 bases outside the gene matches. CDR3 length equals 17 residues. The CDR3: CASSQDRPSGAKNIQYF. CDR3 DNA: TGTGCCAGCAGCCAAGATCGCCCTAGCGGGGCCAAAAACATTCAGTACTTC.

The chain links TRBV27 to TRBJ1-6; D remains ambiguous. Trimming pared 5 bases from V and 3 bases from J, leaving 5 bases between. The CDR3 is made up of 13 amino acids. Germline V gives CDR1 MNHEY, CDR2 SMNVEV (reference sequence). CDR3 DNA: TGTGCCAGCAGTGCGAACTATAATTCACCCCTCCACTTT. Protein sequence: CASSANYNSPLHF.

This chain connects TRBV5-1 to TRBJ2-1; D is unresolved. There are 13 residues in the CDR3. Germline V gives CDR1 SGHRS, CDR2 YFSETQ. The V end lost 0 bases, the J end lost 7 bases, and 8 bases lay between the germline ends. The CDR3: CASSLAGQNEQFF. Written as DNA, the CDR3 is TGCGCCAGCAGCTTGGCTGGCCAGAATGAGCAGTTCTTC.

This clone was found a few times. The chain recombines TRBV29-1 with TRBJ1-1; 11 nucleotides agree with TRBD1. Trimming removed 6 bases from V and 11 bases from J; junction bases left unmatched: 11. Germline V gene sequence: CDR1 SQVTM, CDR2 ANQGSEA. The CDR3 length is 13 residues. The CDR3 spells CSVRGQGARLAFF. The CDR3, as DNA: TGCAGCGTCAGAGGACAGGGGGCTCGTTTGGCTTTCTTT.

This clone came up a few times. The chain joins TRBV6-5 to TRBJ2-7; 10 bases agree with TRBD2. The CDR3 consists of 15 residues. Trimming took 6 bases from V and 0 from J; bases not matched to a gene: 5. Germline CDR1 and CDR2: MNHEY and SVGAGI. CDR3 DNA: TGTGCCAGCAGAGGACTAGCGGAGAGCTCCTACGAGCAGTACTTC. Its translation: CASRGLAESSYEQYF.

This clone was counted between two and nine times. The V gene is TRBV27, the J gene TRBJ2-3, with a tentative D call TRBD1 (5 bases). The CDR3 loop spans 13 amino acids. The V gene lost 3 bases and the J gene lost 3 bases, with 7 bases spanning the gap. CDR1 MNHEY and CDR2 SMNVEV come from the germline V gene (reference sequence). The CDR3 nucleotides are TGTGCCAGCAGTTTCCCAGGGACAGATACGCAGTATTTT. The encoded protein is CASSFPGTDTQYF.

The genes are TRBV30 and TRBJ1-5, with TRBD1 as a possible D gene (6 bases). Germline V gives CDR1 GTSNPN, CDR2 SVGIG (reference sequence). Trimming shortened V by 3 bases and J by 7 bases, and 13 bases separated the two germline ends. This CDR3 contains 13 residues. The CDR3 nucleotides are TGTGCCTGGAGCTTCCAGGGGTACCAGCCCCAGCATTTT. Protein sequence: CAWSFQGYQPQHF.

The chain couples TRBV30 to TRBJ1-1, with D uncertain. Trimming removed 3 bases from V and 0 bases from J, with 17 bases in between. Germline assignment: CDR1 GTSNPN and CDR2 SVGIG (reference sequence). This CDR3 contains 16 residues. The CDR3 sequence is CAWSPSRTSVNTEAFF. CDR3 bases: TGTGCCTGGAGCCCCTCCCGAACGTCAGTGAACACTGAAGCTTTCTTT.

The J gene is TRBJ2-1, the V gene TRBV4-3; 12 bases agree with TRBD1. The CDR3 is 14 residues long. V lost 4 bases, J lost 5 bases, and 0 bases stayed unmatched. CDR1 LGHNA and CDR2 YSLEER come from the germline V gene. CDR3: CASSRDRGHNEQFF. CDR3 nucleotides: TGCGCCAGCAGCCGGGACAGGGGGCACAATGAGCAGTTCTTC.

The chain employs TRBV29-1 and TRBJ2-3; 11 bases are shared with TRBD2. Germline-derived CDR1 and CDR2 are SQVTM and ANQGSEA. The J segment lost 2 bases and the V segment lost 6 bases, leaving 7 bases of the junction unmatched. The CDR3 has 15 amino acids. In DNA form, the CDR3 reads TGCAGCGTCGCCCTAGCGGGAGGACTCACAGATACGCAGTATTTT. Translating gives CSVALAGGLTDTQYF.

The chain has TRBV30 and TRBJ2-3; possibly TRBD1 for D (6 bases). V lost 0 bases and J 4 bases, leaving 8 bases between the germline ends. Looked up from germline, CDR1 is GTSNPN and CDR2 is SVGIG (reference sequence). This CDR3 region has 13 residues. CDR3 loop: CAWSVNRADTQYF. The CDR3 nucleotides are TGTGCCTGGAGTGTAAACAGGGCAGATACGCAGTATTTT.

The gene calls are TRBV7-2 and TRBJ2-7; 8 bases line up with TRBD1. The junction had 4 bases not matched to a gene; V was cut back by 5 bases and J by 1 base. The germline V gene encodes CDR1 SGHTA and CDR2 FQGNSA. The CDR3 is 14 amino acids. This chain's CDR3 is CASSPQGASYEQYF. CDR3 DNA sequence: TGTGCCAGCAGCCCTCAGGGGGCGTCCTACGAGCAGTACTTC.

The V and J genes are TRBV27 and TRBJ1-1; D possibly corresponds to TRBD1 (5 bases). V shed 5 bases and J shed 8 bases, with 21 bases lying between them. The CDR3 has 15 amino acids. Germline V lookup: CDR1 MNHEY, CDR2 SMNVEV (reference sequence). DNA for the CDR3: TGTGCCAGCAGTACTCCGGGGGGGATCCCGGGGGAAGCTTTCTTT. Its protein product is CASSTPGGIPGEAFF.

The chain employs TRBV2 and TRBJ1-5; 11 nucleotides line up with TRBD1. The CDR3 is made up of 14 amino acids. V lost 6 bases, J lost 7 bases, and 5 bases stayed unmatched. CDR1 and CDR2 from the germline V gene are SNHLY and FYNNEI. This CDR3 reads CASSGQGAGQPQHF. The CDR3 bases are TGTGCCAGCAGCGGACAGGGGGCAGGACAGCCCCAGCATTTT.